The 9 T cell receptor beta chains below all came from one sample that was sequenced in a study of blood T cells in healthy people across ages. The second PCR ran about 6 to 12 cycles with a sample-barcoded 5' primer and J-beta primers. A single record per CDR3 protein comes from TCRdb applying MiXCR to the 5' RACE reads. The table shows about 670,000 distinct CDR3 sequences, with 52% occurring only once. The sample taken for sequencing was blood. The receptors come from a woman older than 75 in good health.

The CDR3 nucleotides read TGTGCCAGCAGTACTCGCCCCTCAACTAATGAAAAACTGTTTTTT. This codes for CASSTRPSTNEKLFF. The rearrangement uses TRBV6-6 and TRBJ1-4; D is ambiguous. Trimming pared 5 bases from V and 0 bases from J, leaving 10 bases between. This CDR3 spans 15 amino acids. From germline, CDR1 is MNHNY and CDR2 SVGAGI (reference sequence).

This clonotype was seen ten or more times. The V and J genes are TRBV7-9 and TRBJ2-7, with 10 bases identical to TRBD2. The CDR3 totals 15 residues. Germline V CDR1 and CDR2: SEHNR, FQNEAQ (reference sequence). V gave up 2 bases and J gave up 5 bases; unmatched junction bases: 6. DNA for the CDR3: TGTGCCAGCAGCTTAATGGCTAGCGGGAGCCACGAGCAGTACTTC. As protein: CASSLMASGSHEQYF.

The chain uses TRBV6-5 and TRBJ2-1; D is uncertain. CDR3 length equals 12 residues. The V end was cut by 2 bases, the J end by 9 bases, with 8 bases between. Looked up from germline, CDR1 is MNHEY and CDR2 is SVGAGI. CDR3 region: CASSYAFGEQFF. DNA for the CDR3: TGTGCCAGCAGTTACGCCTTTGGTGAGCAGTTCTTC.

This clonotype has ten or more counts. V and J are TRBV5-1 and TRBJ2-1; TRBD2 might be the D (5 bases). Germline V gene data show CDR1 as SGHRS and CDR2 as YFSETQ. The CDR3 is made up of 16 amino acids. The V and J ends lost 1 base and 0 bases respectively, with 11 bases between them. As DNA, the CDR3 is TGCGCCAGCAGCTTGATAAGCGGAGGCTCCTACAATGAGCAGTTCTTC. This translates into CASSLISGGSYNEQFF.

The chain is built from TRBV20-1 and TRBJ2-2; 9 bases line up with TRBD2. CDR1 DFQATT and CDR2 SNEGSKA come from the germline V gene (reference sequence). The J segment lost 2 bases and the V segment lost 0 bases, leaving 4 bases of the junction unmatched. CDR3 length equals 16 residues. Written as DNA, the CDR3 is TGCAGTGCTAGAGATCTCCTAGCGGGAAACACCGGGGAGCTGTTTTTT. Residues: CSARDLLAGNTGELFF.

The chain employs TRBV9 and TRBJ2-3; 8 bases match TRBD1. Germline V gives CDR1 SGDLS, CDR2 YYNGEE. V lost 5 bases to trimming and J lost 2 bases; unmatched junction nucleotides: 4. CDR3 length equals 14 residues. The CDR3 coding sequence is TGTGCCAGCAGAGGGGACAGGATCACAGATACGCAGTATTTT. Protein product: CASRGDRITDTQYF. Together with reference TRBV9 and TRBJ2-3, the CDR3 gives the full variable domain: DSGVTQTPKHLITATGQRVTLRCSPRSGDLSVYWYQQSLDQGLQFLIQYYNGEERAKGNILERFSAQQFPDLHSELNLSSLELGDSALYFCASRGDRITDTQYFGPGTRLTVL.

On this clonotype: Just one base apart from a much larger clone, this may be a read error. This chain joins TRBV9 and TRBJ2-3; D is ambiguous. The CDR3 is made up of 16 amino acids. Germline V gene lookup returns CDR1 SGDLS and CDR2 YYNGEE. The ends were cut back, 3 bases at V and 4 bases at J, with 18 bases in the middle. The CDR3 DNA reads TGTGCCAGCAGCGCAGGCCCAGAGGACGGCGCAGATACGCAGTATTTT. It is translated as CASSAGPEDGADTQYF.

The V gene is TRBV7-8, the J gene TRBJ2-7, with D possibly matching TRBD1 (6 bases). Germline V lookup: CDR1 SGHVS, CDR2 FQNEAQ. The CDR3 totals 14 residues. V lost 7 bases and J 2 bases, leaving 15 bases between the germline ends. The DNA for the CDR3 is TGTGCCAGCACCCCAAGCACAGGGCCCTACGAGCAGTACTTC. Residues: CASTPSTGPYEQYF.

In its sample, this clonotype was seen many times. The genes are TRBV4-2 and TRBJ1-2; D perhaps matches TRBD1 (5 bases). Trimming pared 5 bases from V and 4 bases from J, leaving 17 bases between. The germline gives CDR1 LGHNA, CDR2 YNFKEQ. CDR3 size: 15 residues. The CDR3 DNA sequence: TGTGCCAGCAGCAGCCAAGATTCAGGGTCCTATGGCTACACCTTC. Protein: CASSSQDSGSYGYTF.